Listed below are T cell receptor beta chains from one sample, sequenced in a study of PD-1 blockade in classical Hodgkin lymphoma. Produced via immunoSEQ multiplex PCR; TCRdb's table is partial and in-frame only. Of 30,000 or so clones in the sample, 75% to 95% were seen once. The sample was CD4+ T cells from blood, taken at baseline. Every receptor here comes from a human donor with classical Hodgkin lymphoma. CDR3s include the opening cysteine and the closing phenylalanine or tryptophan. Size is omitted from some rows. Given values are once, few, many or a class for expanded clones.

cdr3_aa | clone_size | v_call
CASSFGTGARYGYTF | NA | TRBV28
CAISESGSGLYEQYF | NA | TRBV10-3
CASSLAVWDQGPSRRYEQYF | NA | TRBV5-1
CASSYGLAKATDTQYF | NA | TRBV5-1
CASSSNSNTDTQYF | NA | TRBV5-1
CASSTLAAQETQYF | few | TRBV19
CASSFRDISYEQYF | NA | TRBV28
CASSSPLQLISNVLTF | NA | TRBV27
CATKADRLAYGYTF | NA | TRBV2
CAISSSGITNEQFF | NA | TRBV10-3
CASSEDPGTSGSQFF | NA | TRBV11-3
CASSKNRGQLGETQYF | NA | TRBV5-1
CASNLDGTGFPGELFF | NA | TRBV5-8
CASSPSEGRHMNTEAFF | NA | TRBV25-1
CSATKAGKGTQYF | NA | TRBV29-1
CASSSSGSYYEQYF | once | TRBV6-5
CACLVGNTIYF | NA | TRBV30
CASSFLGGETQYF | NA | TRBV5-6
CASSGGLSYEQYF | NA | TRBV6-1
CASRVGDISYNEQFF | NA | TRBV5-1
CASSSGTRHNEQFF | NA | TRBV27
CAISAPRMNTGELFF | once | TRBV10-3
CASSFWSGVGANVLTF | NA | TRBV28
CASRPGSYSNQPQHF | NA | TRBV28
CASSDFYSGQGMSGNTIYF | NA | TRBV6-4
CASSLYTGTDYGYTF | NA | TRBV19
CASSYGGANGYTF | NA | TRBV6-5
CAINGLAGASAYEQYF | NA | TRBV10-3
CATSPMGLAGGGGTDTQYF | once | TRBV27
CSVRSNEQFF | NA | TRBV29-1
CASSLSRSFYQPQHF | once | TRBV27
CASSPPAGVNYGYTF | NA | TRBV18